A single T cell receptor (beta chain) is shown here with its context. Antigen unknown. In germline, CDR1 is MNHEY, CDR2 SMNVEV (reference sequence). V trimming: 5 bases; J trimming: 6 bases; junction bases outside the gene matches: 7. This CDR3 comprises 15 residues. This sample is drawn from a study of cytomegalovirus exposure and HLA in healthy donors. Study-wide findings and caveats: An analysis done earlier found most TCR beta V segments productive about 90% or about 30% of the time. Most of the CMV-associated TCR beta chains (in a later analysis) appeared to be HLA-restricted.

The study ran its PCR with 60 Vbeta and 13 Jbeta primers. TCRdb keeps only in-frame clones here, not all; method: immunoSEQ multiplex PCR. The sample carries over 150,000 clones, more than 60% recorded once. Sequencing input: PBMCs. The receptor was derived from a man in his forties or fifties in good health and CMV-seronegative. The genes are TRBV27 and TRBJ2-2, with 9 bases aligning to TRBD1. The CDR3 nucleotides read TGTGCCAGCAGTCACCGGGACAGGGAGGCCGGGGAGCTGTTTTTT. This codes for CASSHRDREAGELFF.